This T cell receptor (beta chain) was captured in a study of CD8+ T cells in alopecia areata. Study-level information: The drug, oral tofacitinib, was given to treated patients at 5 to 10 mg twice daily.

As for this clone: The antigen is unknown.

Overall study results and limits: Between patients, shared TCR sequences were less clear than in mice. This was possibly due in part to HLA diversity in the patient population. Alopecia totalis/universalis scalp especially showed more expanded CD8+ clones than normal scalp.

Described treatment: oral pan-JAK inhibitor, 5-10 mg twice daily. Both peripheral blood and punch biopsies of lesional scalp skin were obtained from patients who had alopecia areata. CDR3 size: 13 residues. Deletions cut 2 bases from V and 2 bases from J, with 6 bases between. The germline V gene has CDR1 MNHNY and CDR2 SVGAGI (reference sequence). The authors extracted RNA and reverse transcribed it into cDNA as the sequencing template. Clones were read by immunoSEQ multiplex PCR, and TCRdb kept only the in-frame ones, dropping some. Of 90,000 to 150,000 clones in the sample, 58% were seen once. The sequences come from CD8+ T cells sorted from blood, collected at week 4, from a patient treated with tofacitinib. This clonotype was obtained from a human donor with alopecia areata. The V gene is TRBV6-6, the J gene TRBJ1-2; D call uncertain. CDR3 sequence reads: CASSYVANYGYTF. The CDR3 coding sequence is TGTGCCAGCAGTTACGTGGCAAACTATGGCTACACCTTC.